This TCR beta chain appears in the sequencing data of a study of a mutant IDH1 vaccine in newly diagnosed glioma. Study-level information: Patients began vaccination 4-6 weeks after radiotherapy alone, or with temozolomide cycles. Treated patients were around 60% male, around 40% female, mean age 40.4 years. The therapy given earlier, which was standard therapy, consisted of radiotherapy, temozolomide, or both, and most of the patients received both.

Time point given: week 35, safety follow-up. The content of each vaccine dose was 300 ug of mutant IDH1 20-mer peptide, and topical imiquimod accompanied it. Patients underwent eight vaccinations, which took place in weeks 1, 3, 5, 7, 11, 15, 19 and 23. The protocol was immunoSEQ multiplex PCR, while the TCRdb copy is restricted to in-frame clones and leaves out a portion. This table holds 30,000 to 40,000 clones, around 80% found once. This CDR3 comprises 15 residues. Germline assignment: CDR1 SEHNR and CDR2 FQNEAQ (reference sequence). The trim removed 5 bases at V and 0 bases at J, leaving 5 bases unmatched. On this clone itself: Its antigen is currently unknown.

The source material was PBMCs, sampled from a glioma patient whose treatment included an IDH1 peptide vaccine. The origin of this receptor is a middle-aged man with glioma. Some clones in this sample may be carry-over from other donors' samples. The V and J genes are TRBV7-9 and TRBJ2-3, with TRBD1 identical over 7 bases. DNA of the CDR3: TGTGCCAGCAGCCCCACAGGGGAAAGCACAGATACGCAGTATTTT. Its translation: CASSPTGESTDTQYF.